The 25 T cell receptor beta chains given below trace back to one sample, sequenced in a study of early T cells in non-severe SARS-CoV-2 infection. TCRdb reprocessed the 5' RACE reads via MiXCR and lists one record per CDR3 protein. The table shows fewer than 65,000 distinct CDR3 sequences, with 7.5% to 9.5% occurring only once. Sample: whole blood, taken at baseline. These TCRs come from an adult who was a healthcare worker with PCR-confirmed SARS-CoV-2 infection or an uninfected control (not recorded which).

The rearrangement joins TRBV12-3 or TRBV12-4 to TRBJ2-7; 7 bases are shared with TRBD2. The CDR3 has 13 amino acids. J was trimmed by 1 base and V by 8 bases; bases with no gene match: 5. The CDR3 loop is CASGPGGSYEQYF. CDR3 nucleotide sequence: TGTGCCAGCGGTCCGGGGGGTTCCTACGAGCAGTACTTC.

In this sample, this clonotype turned up a few times. The chain carries TRBV5-6 and TRBJ2-5; 15 bases are shared with TRBD2. The CDR3 extends over 16 amino acids. From germline, CDR1 is SGHDT and CDR2 YYEEEE. V lost 4 bases and J lost 7; bases outside the gene matches: 8. CDR3 region: CASSLGLAGGPGTQYF. The CDR3 DNA follows: TGTGCCAGCAGCCTCGGACTAGCGGGAGGGCCGGGGACCCAGTACTTC.

This clonotype was observed a handful of times. J is TRBJ1-2 and V is TRBV20-1; D remains ambiguous. Germline V gene data show CDR1 as DFQATT and CDR2 as SNEGSKA (reference sequence). CDR3 length: 17 residues. Here the CDR3 reads CSLPSRADTLGENGYTF. The CDR3, as DNA: TGCAGCCTCCCTAGTCGCGCAGACACACTCGGGGAGAATGGCTACACCTTC.

This clonotype has at least ten counts. This chain connects TRBV7-3 to TRBJ2-5; the match to TRBD1 covers 7 bases. CDR1 is SGHTA and CDR2 is FQGTGA in the germline V gene. Trimming took 5 bases from V and 2 from J; bases not matched to a gene: 2. CDR3 size: 13 residues. In DNA, the CDR3 is TGTGCCAGCAGCCTGGACAGGCAAGAGACCCAGTACTTC. It yields the protein CASSLDRQETQYF.

This rearrangement joins TRBV15 to TRBJ1-6, with TRBD1 matching over 8 bases. J lost 6 bases, V lost 2 bases, and 6 bases had no gene match. Germline lookup yields CDR1 LNHNV and CDR2 YYDKDF (reference sequence). The CDR3 sequence is 16 residues long. This chain's CDR3 is CATSRKIQGGNSPLHF. The CDR3 DNA reads as TGTGCCACCAGCAGAAAAATACAGGGGGGTAATTCACCCCTCCACTTT.

This chain connects TRBV29-1 to TRBJ2-5; either TRBD1 or TRBD2 may supply D (6 bases each). Germline values: CDR1 SQVTM, CDR2 ANQGSEA. The CDR3 totals 16 residues. Trimming stripped 0 bases from V and 5 bases from J, with 19 bases between. The CDR3 DNA reads TGCAGCGTTGAAGATGGAGGGACATGGCTATCGGAGACCCAGTACTTC. Translated, it gives CSVEDGGTWLSETQYF.

The chain carries TRBV12-3 or TRBV12-4 and TRBJ1-2; D gene ambiguous. The V end lost 2 bases, the J end lost 0 bases, and 4 bases lay between the germline ends. This CDR3 has 13 amino acids. CDR3 sequence reads: CASSLTANYGYTF. The CDR3 nucleotides are TGTGCCAGCAGTTTAACTGCTAACTATGGCTACACCTTC.

The table lists this clonotype with a few counts. The chain employs TRBV19 and TRBJ2-1; weak D call: TRBD2 (6 bases). This CDR3 contains 13 residues. V was pared by 7 bases and J by 6 bases, with 13 bases between. Per the germline V gene, CDR1 is LNHDA and CDR2 is SQIVND (reference sequence). For the CDR3, the DNA is TGTGCCAGTACCCCAAACGGGGGCAATGAGCAGTTCTTC. Translating gives CASTPNGGNEQFF.

The genes are TRBV20-1 and TRBJ1-1; 11 bases fit TRBD1. CDR1 DFQATT and CDR2 SNEGSKA come from the germline V gene (reference sequence). After removal of 5 bases from V and 5 bases from J, the junction contained 10 bases not matched to a gene. CDR3 size: 15 residues. CDR3 coding DNA: TGCAGTGCTCACACGCCGGGACAGGGGGAAACTGAAGCTTTCTTT. Translating gives CSAHTPGQGETEAFF.

The V gene is TRBV30, the J gene TRBJ2-5; D may be TRBD2 (6 bases). Trimming cost V 3 bases and J 2 bases, with 10 bases left between them. The germline gives CDR1 GTSNPN, CDR2 SVGIG (reference sequence). The CDR3 length is 13 residues. In DNA form, the CDR3 reads TGTGCCTGGAGAGGACTAAAACAAGAGACCCAGTACTTC. Its protein is CAWRGLKQETQYF.

This clonotype was counted between two and nine times. The chain uses TRBV28 and TRBJ1-6; D is unclear. The V end was cut by 8 bases, the J end by 5 bases, with 10 bases between. The CDR3 is 13 residues long. Germline loops: CDR1 MDHEN, CDR2 SYDVKM. The CDR3 sequence is CASGTVDNSPLHF. The CDR3 bases are TGTGCCAGCGGAACAGTGGATAATTCACCCCTCCACTTT. The whole variable domain, filled in from reference TRBV28 and TRBJ1-6, reads DVKVTQSSRYLVKRTGEKVFLECVQDMDHENMFWYRQDPGLGLRLIYFSYDVKMKEKGDIPEGYSVSREKKERFSLILESASTNQTSMYLCASGTVDNSPLHFGNGTRLTVT.

This clonotype was detected a few times. The chain couples TRBV12-3 or TRBV12-4 to TRBJ1-1; 7 bases match TRBD1. V lost 7 bases and J lost 1; bases outside the gene matches: 6. The CDR3 spans 14 residues. Here the CDR3 reads CASNRQGSNTEAFF. The CDR3 bases are TGTGCCAGCAATAGACAGGGTTCGAACACTGAAGCTTTCTTT.

The CDR3 coding sequence is TGCGCCAGCAGCCTAGCGGTCACAGATACGCAGTATTTT. Translation gives CASSLAVTDTQYF. The gene calls are TRBV5-1 and TRBJ2-3; 7 bases match TRBD2. J gave up 2 bases and V 4 bases, and 1 base lay outside the gene matches. The V gene's germline CDR1 is SGHRS and CDR2 YFSETQ. This CDR3 has 13 amino acids. Complete variable domain (other parts from reference TRBV5-1 and TRBJ2-3): KAGVTQTPRYLIKTRGQQVTLSCSPISGHRSVSWYQQTPGQGLQFLFEYFSETQRNKGNFPGRFSGRQFSNSRSEMNVSTLELGDSALYLCASSLAVTDTQYFGPGTRLTVL.

The table lists this clonotype with many counts. The V call is TRBV5-1, the J call TRBJ2-7; 9 nucleotides line up with TRBD2. The V segment lost 4 bases and the J segment 2 bases; nucleotides outside the gene matches: 7. The CDR3 has 15 residues. Germline V gives CDR1 SGHRS, CDR2 YFSETQ. The CDR3 DNA reads TGCGCCAGCAGCCACGGGACTAGCAGGACCTACGAGCAGTACTTC. It codes for CASSHGTSRTYEQYF.

This clonotype has a count of ten or more. The V and J genes are TRBV7-3 and TRBJ2-2, with D perhaps matching TRBD1 (6 bases). The CDR3 is 15 residues long. Germline V CDR1 and CDR2: SGHTA, FQGTGA. The germline V and J ends were trimmed by 3 bases and 0 bases, with 8 bases remaining between them. The DNA for the CDR3 is TGTGCCAGCAGCTTGGGGGCCTCGAACACCGGGGAGCTGTTTTTT. As protein: CASSLGASNTGELFF. Variable domain in full (rest from reference TRBV7-3 and TRBJ2-2): GAGVSQTPSNKVTEKGKYVELRCDPISGHTALYWYRQSLGQGPEFLIYFQGTGAADDSGLPNDRFFAVRPEGSVSTLKIQRTERGDSAVYLCASSLGASNTGELFFGEGSRLTVL.

The chain is built from TRBV10-2 and TRBJ1-6; D perhaps matches TRBD1 (5 bases). V lost 6 bases and J 7 bases, leaving 19 bases between the germline ends. Germline V lookup: CDR1 WSHSY, CDR2 SAAADI. This CDR3 has 16 amino acids. The CDR3 region has the DNA TGCGCCAGCAGCCATGTGAAGGGGATTAGGAATTCACCCCTCCACTTT. Translating gives CASSHVKGIRNSPLHF.

This clonotype has more than one count but fewer than ten. J is TRBJ2-2 and V is TRBV20-1, with TRBD2 matching over 14 bases. CDR1 is DFQATT, CDR2 SNEGSKA, per germline (reference sequence). V was pared by 4 bases and J by 4 bases, with 8 bases of the junction left unmatched. The CDR3 extends over 17 amino acids. The CDR3 coding sequence is TGCAGTGCTATGGGGACTAGCGGGAGTTCGAGCACCGGGGAGCTGTTTTTT. Encoded protein: CSAMGTSGSSSTGELFF.

J is TRBJ1-1 and V is TRBV5-1, with 9 bases fitting TRBD1. CDR1 is SGHRS, CDR2 YFSETQ, per germline. The CDR3 length is 17 residues. J lost 4 bases, V lost 4 bases, and 14 bases had no gene match. The CDR3 region has the DNA TGCGCCAGCAGCGTCGGGACAGGGCCAAAACGAGGCACTGAAGCTTTCTTT. Its protein is CASSVGTGPKRGTEAFF.

On this clonotype itself: As the CDR3 is not closed by the conserved phenylalanine or tryptophan, this likely results from a read error. CDR3 nucleotides: TGTGCCAGCAGCCCCGGCGGCGGGCTGGGCAATGAGCAGTTCTAC. Its translation: CASSPGGGLGNEQFY. The chain carries TRBV12-3 or TRBV12-4 and TRBJ2-1; the D gene is possibly TRBD2 (5 bases). Trimming removed 6 bases from V and 6 bases from J, with 18 bases in between. CDR3 length equals 15 residues.

Ten or more counts support this clonotype. The chain combines TRBV7-8 with TRBJ1-6; D not resolved. Trimming stripped 2 bases from V and 5 bases from J, with 4 bases between. The CDR3 sequence is 13 residues long. Germline V CDR1 and CDR2: SGHVS, FQNEAQ. CDR3 nucleotides: TGTGCCAGCAGCTTAACAGATAATTCACCCCTCCACTTT. This codes for CASSLTDNSPLHF. The entire variable domain, with the rest obtained from reference TRBV7-8 and TRBJ1-6, is as follows: GAGVSQSPRYKVAKRGQDVALRCDPISGHVSLFWYQQALGQGPEFLTYFQNEAQLDKSGLPSDRFFAERPEGSVSTLKIQRTQQEDSAVYLCASSLTDNSPLHFGNGTRLTVT.

This clonotype was picked up a small number of times. The chain has TRBV10-2 and TRBJ2-3, with a weak D call TRBD1 (5 bases). CDR1 and CDR2 (germline): WSHSY, SAAADI. The CDR3 sequence is 14 residues long. The V gene lost 3 bases and the J gene lost 6 bases, with 13 bases spanning the gap. The CDR3 spells CASSEGARSDTQYF. The CDR3 DNA sequence: TGCGCCAGCAGTGAAGGGGCTAGATCCGATACGCAGTATTTT.

This chain connects TRBV27 to TRBJ2-3, with 10 bases fitting TRBD2. Looked up from germline, CDR1 is MNHEY and CDR2 is SMNVEV (reference sequence). The J segment lost 6 bases and the V segment lost 10 bases, leaving 22 bases of the junction unmatched. This CDR3 contains 18 residues. The CDR3 loop reads CATLRTYLKAGGRDTQYF. CDR3 coding DNA: TGTGCCACCCTCCGAACATATCTTAAAGCGGGAGGGCGGGATACGCAGTATTTT.

The J gene is TRBJ2-7, the V gene TRBV19; D may be TRBD2 (5 bases). The CDR3 runs to 13 residues. Deletions cut 5 bases from V and 3 bases from J, with 11 bases between. Germline V lookup: CDR1 LNHDA, CDR2 SQIVND (reference sequence). The CDR3: CASSPSRDYEQYF. CDR3 DNA: TGTGCCAGTAGTCCGTCACGGGACTACGAGCAGTACTTC.

There are a few counts of this clonotype. The V and J genes are TRBV24-1 and TRBJ2-5, with 9 positions matching TRBD1. The germline V gene has CDR1 KGHDR and CDR2 SFDVKD. This CDR3 is 17 amino acids long. V gave up 3 bases and J gave up 0 bases; unmatched junction bases: 7. The CDR3 coding sequence is TGTGCCACCAGTGATCCCGGACAGGGGCTGTACCAAGAGACCCAGTACTTC. Translation gives CATSDPGQGLYQETQYF.

This clonotype was detected many times. The chain joins TRBV6-5 to TRBJ1-1, with 12 bases matching TRBD1. The trim removed 6 bases at V and 12 bases at J, leaving 8 bases unmatched. The CDR3 extends over 13 amino acids. The germline gives CDR1 MNHEY, CDR2 SVGAGI. CDR3 in amino acids: CASSLRDRGRTFF. CDR3 in DNA: TGTGCCAGCAGCCTCCGGGACAGGGGGCGAACTTTCTTT.